This entry describes one T cell receptor (beta chain). Its antigen remains undetermined. There are no base qualities to consult, and no much larger clone falls within one base. Receptor libraries were prepared by the immunoSEQ multiplex PCR assay. TCRdb obtained this table from immuneACCESS and retained in-frame rearrangements with V and J assigned. These tables miss some clones; where compared with another copy, unresolved V genes account for less than half of the shortfall, and the remainder is unexplained. The sample includes approximately 130,000 clones, with more than 80% observed a single time. Under 40% of the sample is in the top ten clones. The data belong to a study of control samples from healthy donors and cancer patients (dated by TCRdb to the early 2020s). Specimen: blood. This TCR came from a man between 50 and 59 years old in good health.

Here the CDR3 is given as CAWEAPRSTDTQYF. The nucleotide sequence is TGTGCCTGGGAGGCCCCACGGAGCACAGATACGCAGTATTTT. The rearranged chain carries TRBV30 and TRBJ2-3; confidence is insufficient to name the D gene. The CDR3 holds 14 amino acids from the cysteine to the phenylalanine. Only CDR3 DNA is held: 42 bases, read in frame from base 1. The V and J ends are trimmed by 5 bases and 0 bases, leaving 12 bases between them. Per the germline V gene (reference sequence), GTSNPN is the CDR1 and SVGIG is the CDR2.